This TCR beta chain was identified during a study of cytomegalovirus exposure and HLA in healthy donors. Findings and caveats of the study: Most sequenced TCRs were rare (though some public TCRs occurred in many donors). The study designated 150 to 200 TCR beta chains cytomegalovirus-associated. The tendency of first-cohort TCR clusters to co-occur in the 130 or so validation repertoires was identified by a subsequent analysis.

As regards this clone: Its antigen is still unknown.

The method was immunoSEQ multiplex PCR; TCRdb's version includes in-frame clones alone and lacks a portion of them. The sample has 100,000 to 150,000 clones; roughly 89% are singletons. The sample comprised PBMCs. The receptor comes from a woman in her late teens or twenties in good health and CMV-seronegative.

The CDR3 sequence is CASSDWGLDTGELFF. The CDR3 DNA sequence: TGTGCCAGCAGTGACTGGGGGCTTGACACCGGGGAGCTGTTTTTT. The V and J genes are TRBV6-1 and TRBJ2-2; maybe TRBD1 (6 bases). The CDR3 covers 15 residues. V was cut by 3 bases and J by 3 bases, with 11 bases left in between. CDR1 is MNHNS and CDR2 is SASEGT in the germline V gene.